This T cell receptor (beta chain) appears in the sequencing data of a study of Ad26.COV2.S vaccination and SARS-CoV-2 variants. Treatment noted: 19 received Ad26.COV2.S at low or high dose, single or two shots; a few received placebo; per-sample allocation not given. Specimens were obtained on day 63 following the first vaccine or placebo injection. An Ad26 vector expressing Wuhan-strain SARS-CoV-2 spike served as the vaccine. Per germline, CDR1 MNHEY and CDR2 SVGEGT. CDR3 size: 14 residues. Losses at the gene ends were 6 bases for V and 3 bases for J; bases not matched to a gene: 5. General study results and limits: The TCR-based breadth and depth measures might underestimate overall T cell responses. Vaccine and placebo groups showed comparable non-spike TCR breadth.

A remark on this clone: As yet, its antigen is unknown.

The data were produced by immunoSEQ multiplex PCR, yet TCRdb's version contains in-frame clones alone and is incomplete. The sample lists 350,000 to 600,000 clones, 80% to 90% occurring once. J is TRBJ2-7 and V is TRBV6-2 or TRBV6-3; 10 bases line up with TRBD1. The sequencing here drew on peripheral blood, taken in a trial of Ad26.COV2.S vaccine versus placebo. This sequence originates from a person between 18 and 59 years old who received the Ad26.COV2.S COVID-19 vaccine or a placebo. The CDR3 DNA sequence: TGTGCCAGCAGCTTGGGACAGGGGCGCTACGAGCAGTACTTC. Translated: CASSLGQGRYEQYF.